One TCR beta chain is described in this entry. Healthy HIV-negative adults with no recent acute infections or vaccinations were recruited as donors. There were only Caucasian adults among the donors, and all lived in Nashville, Tennessee. CD8 memory combined CD45RO+ cells with CCR7-negative CD45RA+ TemRA cells. Looked up from germline, CDR1 is SGHTA and CDR2 is FQGTGA. With 5 bases removed from V and 4 bases from J, the gap between germline ends came to 15 bases. This CDR3 contains 15 residues. This specimen belongs to a study of shared clonotypes between healthy human individuals. Whole-study context: There were three CD4 naive, three CD4 memory, two CD8 naive and one CD8 memory plates per donor.

Assay: immunoSEQ multiplex PCR; the TCRdb copy retains only in-frame clones and omits some. The profile shows fewer than 850,000 clones, around 91% of them singletons. This clonotype was obtained from a man between 18 and 29 years old in good health. Some clones in this sample may be carry-over from other donors' samples. The chain uses TRBV7-3 and TRBJ2-1, with D uncertain. Source material: memory CD8+ T cells from PBMCs. Stated subset: CD45RO+ cells pooled with CCR7-negative TemRA cells. CDR3 region: CASSPDSRPYNEQFF. In DNA form, the CDR3 reads TGTGCCAGCAGCCCTGACTCGAGACCATACAATGAGCAGTTCTTC.